This T cell receptor beta chain comes out of a study of blood T cell repertoires in COVID-19. Looking at the study overall: There were acute and convalescent COVID-19 samples, and they came from the United States, Italy and Spain.

This CDR3 spans 16 amino acids. The germline gives CDR1 MGHRA, CDR2 YSYEKL. Trimming pared 7 bases from V and 8 bases from J, leaving 21 bases between. This clone showed up just once. Per the original methods: Amplification from reference gene primers served as the basis for estimated nucleated cell counts. Using immunoSEQ multiplex PCR, the repertoire was profiled, and TCRdb retains in-frame clones only, with some absent. V, J and clone size derive from that table, while D and trimming were established from the DNA sequence. This repertoire shows 9,000 to 13,000 clones, about 88% found once; its top ten account for approximately 6.2%.

The receptor comes from a human donor in a cohort sampled during active COVID-19. Sample: peripheral blood. The rearrangement uses TRBV4-1 and TRBJ1-6, with D perhaps TRBD1 (6 bases). The CDR3 spells CASTTGWGKSDSPLHF. DNA for the CDR3: TGCGCCAGCACCACAGGGTGGGGGAAGTCGGATTCACCCCTCCACTTT.